The subject of this entry is one T cell receptor (beta chain). Its specificity is not known. Through a sample-barcoded 5' primer and a J-beta primer mix, a second PCR was run for roughly 6 to 11 cycles. Every cDNA molecule bore a tag from a template-switch adaptor containing 12 random nucleotides. TCRdb ran MiXCR on the 5' RACE reads and lists one entry per CDR3 protein. The sample lists about 780,000 distinct CDR3 sequences; roughly 60% were seen once. Healthy Caucasians from Russia aged about 6 to 90 served as donors. The sample comes from a study of blood T cells in healthy people across ages. Broader study findings: Greater diversity and more naive CD4+ cells were seen in long-lived donors than in aged donors. Per-million-T-cell TCR beta diversity fell roughly linearly with age.

V shed 11 bases, J shed 4 bases, and the junction held 4 bases outside the gene matches. Germline-derived CDR1 and CDR2 are SGHTA and FQGNSA. This CDR3 is 13 amino acids long. The sequence was obtained from a man aged 30-40 years in good health. The chain combines TRBV7-2 with TRBJ2-1, with 11 bases fitting TRBD1. Sequencing was performed on blood. The CDR3 loop reads CACRDRGYNEQFF. For the CDR3, the DNA is TGTGCCTGCCGGGACAGGGGGTACAATGAGCAGTTCTTC. Supplemented by reference TRBV7-2 and TRBJ2-1, the full variable domain reads GAGVSQSPSNKVTEKGKDVELRCDPISGHTALYWYRQSLGQGLEFLIYFQGNSAPDKSGLPSDRFSAERTGGSVSTLTIQRTQQEDSAVYLCACRDRGYNEQFFGPGTRLTVL.